This TCR beta chain originates from a study of shared clonotypes between healthy human individuals. It was CD45RO-negative cells, positively selected for CCR7, that made up naive CD8 cells, with terminally differentiated effector memory CD45RA+ cells excluded. The donors, healthy adults who were HIV-negative, had experienced no recent acute infections or vaccinations. TCRdb keeps only in-frame clones here, not all; method: immunoSEQ multiplex PCR. The top ten hold roughly 1.2% of the sample, which has nearly 2 million clones, just under 95% seen once. The V segment lost 4 bases and the J segment 4 bases; nucleotides outside the gene matches: 10. This CDR3 is 15 amino acids long. Per germline, CDR1 SEHNR and CDR2 FQNEAQ (reference sequence).

Sequenced input: naive CD8+ T cells sorted from blood. The origin of this receptor is a man aged 18 to 29 in good health. The J gene is TRBJ2-7, the V gene TRBV7-9, with 7 bases identical to TRBD1. CDR3 coding DNA: TGTGCCAGCAGCTCCGACCGGGACAGACTTTACGAGCAGTACTTC. The encoded protein is CASSSDRDRLYEQYF.